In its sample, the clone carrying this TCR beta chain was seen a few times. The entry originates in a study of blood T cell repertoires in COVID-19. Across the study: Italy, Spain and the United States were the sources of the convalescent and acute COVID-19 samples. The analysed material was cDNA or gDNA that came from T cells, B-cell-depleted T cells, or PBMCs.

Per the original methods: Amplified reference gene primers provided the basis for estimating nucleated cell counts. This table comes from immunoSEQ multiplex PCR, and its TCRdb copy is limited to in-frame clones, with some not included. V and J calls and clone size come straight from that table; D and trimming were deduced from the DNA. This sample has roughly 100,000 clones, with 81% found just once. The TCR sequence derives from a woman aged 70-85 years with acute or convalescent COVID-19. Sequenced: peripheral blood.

CDR3 sequence (DNA): TGCGCCAGCAGCCAAGGGACAGGGATGAACACTGAAGCTTTCTTT. It encodes CASSQGTGMNTEAFF. The rearrangement links TRBV4-3 to TRBJ1-1; TRBD1 matches 8 bases. Looked up from germline, CDR1 is LGHNA and CDR2 is YSLEER. The CDR3 length is 15 residues. V lost 1 base and J lost 0; bases outside the gene matches: 1.